Below, 16 T cell receptor beta chains from the same sample are listed, as sequenced in a study of cytomegalovirus exposure and HLA in healthy donors. Generated by immunoSEQ multiplex PCR, the TCRdb table keeps only in-frame clones and is missing some. The sample holds hundreds of thousands of clones, roughly 91% seen once. Sequenced material: PBMCs. These receptors were collected from a woman aged 25 to 45 in good health and CMV-seronegative.

The chain has TRBV28 and TRBJ1-3; tentatively, D is TRBD1 (5 bases). Trimming cost V 5 bases and J 0 bases, with 11 bases left between them. Germline V gives CDR1 MDHEN, CDR2 SYDVKM. CDR3 length: 15 amino acids. The CDR3 loop reads CASSPPTVSGNTIYF. The CDR3 DNA reads as TGTGCCAGCAGTCCACCGACAGTCTCTGGAAACACCATATATTTT.

J is TRBJ1-1 and V is TRBV19; D unclear. CDR1 is LNHDA and CDR2 is SQIVND in the germline V gene (reference sequence). This CDR3 has 12 amino acids. V lost 4 bases to trimming and J lost 1 base, with 4 bases between them. CDR3 sequence (DNA): TGTGCCAGTAGTACCCAGAACACTGAAGCTTTCTTT. This codes for CASSTQNTEAFF. The whole variable domain, remainder taken from reference TRBV19 and TRBJ1-1, is DGGITQSPKYLFRKEGQNVTLSCEQNLNHDAMYWYRQDPGQGLRLIYYSQIVNDFQKGDIAEGYSVSREKKESFPLTVTSAQKNPTAFYLCASSTQNTEAFFGQGTRLTVV.

The chain is built from TRBV13 and TRBJ2-7, with 12 bases aligning to TRBD2. With 0 bases clipped from V and 9 bases from J, the junction kept 6 bases outside the gene matches. Germline loops: CDR1 PRHDT, CDR2 FYEKMQ (reference sequence). There are 15 residues in the CDR3. The chain's CDR3 is CASSLGPSGRAGQYF. DNA for the CDR3: TGTGCCAGCAGCTTAGGCCCTAGCGGGAGGGCCGGGCAGTACTTC.

This chain links TRBV7-9 with TRBJ2-5, with 8 bases that match TRBD1. The CDR3 contains 13 residues. Losses at the gene ends were 5 bases for V and 5 bases for J; bases not matched to a gene: 4. CDR1 is SEHNR, CDR2 FQNEAQ, per germline (reference sequence). The CDR3 is CASSPQGAETQYF. The CDR3 DNA reads as TGTGCCAGCAGCCCCCAGGGGGCCGAGACCCAGTACTTC.

J is TRBJ1-5 and V is TRBV7-2; D gene unclear. Trimming pared 1 base from V and 5 bases from J, leaving 9 bases between. The CDR3 consists of 14 residues. CDR1 and CDR2 (germline): SGHTA, FQGNSA. CDR3: CASSLEGGYQPQHF. CDR3 coding DNA: TGTGCCAGCAGCTTAGAAGGAGGATATCAGCCCCAGCATTTT.

The genes are TRBV29-1 and TRBJ1-5; a possible D gene is TRBD1 (5 bases). The CDR3 consists of 13 residues. Trimming removed 3 bases from V and 6 bases from J, with 12 bases in between. Per the germline V gene, CDR1 is SQVTM and CDR2 is ANQGSEA. CDR3 coding DNA: TGCAGCGTTGAGGGGACCTATGGTCAGCCCCAGCATTTT. It is translated as CSVEGTYGQPQHF.

The rearrangement joins TRBV4-3 to TRBJ2-7; TRBD2 aligns across 8 bases. V was pared by 2 bases and J by 3 bases, with 6 bases of the junction left unmatched. This CDR3 has 15 amino acids. Germline-derived CDR1 and CDR2 are LGHNA and YSLEER. The CDR3 protein is CASSQLAGSVYEQYF. CDR3 DNA sequence: TGCGCCAGCAGCCAATTAGCGGGATCAGTCTACGAGCAGTACTTC.

J is TRBJ1-3 and V is TRBV9; D remains ambiguous. V gave up 0 bases and J gave up 4 bases, with 11 bases separating them. There are 15 residues in the CDR3. Germline loops: CDR1 SGDLS, CDR2 YYNGEE. CDR3 coding DNA: TGTGCCAGCAGCGTAGGGGTATCTTCCGGAAACACCATATATTTT. Translated: CASSVGVSSGNTIYF.

V gene TRBV25-1 combines with J gene TRBJ2-1; either TRBD1 or TRBD2 may fit D (5 bases each). The V end was cut by 1 base, the J end by 6 bases, with 16 bases between. CDR1 is MGHDK and CDR2 is SYGVNS in the germline V gene. This CDR3 has 16 residues. The DNA of the CDR3 is TGTGCCAGCAGTGAATTGGTGACGGGACCGGGCAATGAGCAGTTCTTC. It is translated as CASSELVTGPGNEQFF.

The chain carries TRBV7-8 and TRBJ1-2, with a possible D match to TRBD1 (5 bases). The germline V gene encodes CDR1 SGHVS and CDR2 FQNEAQ. V lost 0 bases and J 3 bases, leaving 11 bases between the germline ends. The CDR3 extends over 15 amino acids. CDR3 protein: CASSLARQPYYGYTF. CDR3 sequence (DNA): TGTGCCAGCAGCTTAGCGCGACAGCCGTACTATGGCTACACCTTC.

The J gene is TRBJ2-5, the V gene TRBV4-3; possibly TRBD1 for D (5 bases). Trimming pared 2 bases from V and 7 bases from J, leaving 14 bases between. Germline values: CDR1 LGHNA, CDR2 YSLEER. The CDR3 runs 14 residues. The CDR3 loop is CASSQTARVGTQYF. DNA for the CDR3: TGCGCCAGCAGCCAAACGGCCAGGGTTGGGACCCAGTACTTC.

The CDR3 loop is CASSLVGVGADTQYF. The CDR3 coding sequence is TGCGCCAGCAGCTTGGTAGGGGTAGGGGCAGATACGCAGTATTTT. The chain uses TRBV5-1 and TRBJ2-3, with D perhaps TRBD1 (5 bases). The V gene's germline CDR1 is SGHRS and CDR2 YFSETQ. The CDR3 totals 15 residues. Trimming cost V 0 bases and J 4 bases, with 12 bases left between them.

The chain carries TRBV27 and TRBJ1-1; the D is unclear. This CDR3 is built from 15 residues. Deletions cut 7 bases from V and 0 bases from J, with 15 bases between. Germline CDR1 MNHEY, CDR2 SMNVEV (reference sequence). In DNA, the CDR3 is TGTGCCAGCAACCCTCTGAGCGGGGTGAACACTGAAGCTTTCTTT. It translates to CASNPLSGVNTEAFF.

The chain links TRBV4-1 to TRBJ2-2; TRBD2 aligns across 14 bases. The V segment lost 3 bases and the J segment 1 base; nucleotides outside the gene matches: 4. This CDR3 has 18 amino acids. Germline values: CDR1 MGHRA, CDR2 YSYEKL. CDR3 nucleotides: TGCGCCAGCAGCCACGGACTAGCGGGAGGCTTGAACACCGGGGAGCTGTTTTTT. Its protein product is CASSHGLAGGLNTGELFF.

The rearrangement uses TRBV12-1 and TRBJ2-7. TRBV12-1 is marked as a pseudogene. The CDR3 is 14 residues long. CDR3: CASSFEGRSYEQYF. The CDR3 region has the DNA TGTGCCAGCAGCTTTGAAGGCAGATCTTACGAGCAGTACTTC.

This chain uses TRBV9 with TRBJ2-2; TRBD2 aligns across 10 bases. The CDR3 covers 18 residues. Germline V gene data show CDR1 as SGDLS and CDR2 as YYNGEE. The junction had 9 bases not matched to a gene; V was cut back by 0 bases and J by 4 bases. In nucleotides, the CDR3 is TGTGCCAGCAGCGTAGCTACGGGAGCGGGAGGGTCCACCGGGGAGCTGTTTTTT. Translation gives CASSVATGAGGSTGELFF.